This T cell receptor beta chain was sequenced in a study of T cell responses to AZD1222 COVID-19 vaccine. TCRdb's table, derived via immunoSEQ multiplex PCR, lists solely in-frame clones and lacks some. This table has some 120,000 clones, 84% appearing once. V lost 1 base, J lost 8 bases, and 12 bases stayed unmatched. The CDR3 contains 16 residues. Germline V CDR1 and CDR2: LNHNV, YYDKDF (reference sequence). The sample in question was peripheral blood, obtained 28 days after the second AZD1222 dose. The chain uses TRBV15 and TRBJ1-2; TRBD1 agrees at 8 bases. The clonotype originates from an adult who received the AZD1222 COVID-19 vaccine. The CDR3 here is CATSRARASGGRGYTF. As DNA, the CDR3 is TGTGCCACCAGCAGAGCTAGGGCGTCAGGGGGCAGGGGCTACACCTTC.